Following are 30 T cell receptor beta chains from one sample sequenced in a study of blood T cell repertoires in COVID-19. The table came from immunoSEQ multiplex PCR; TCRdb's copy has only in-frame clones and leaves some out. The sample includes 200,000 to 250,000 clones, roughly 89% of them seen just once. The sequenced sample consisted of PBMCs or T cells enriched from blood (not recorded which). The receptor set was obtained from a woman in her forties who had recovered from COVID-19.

The CDR3 here is CASRPGGATDTQYF. CDR3 nucleotides: TGTGCCAGTAGACCAGGTGGGGCCACAGATACGCAGTATTTT. This chain connects TRBV5-4 to TRBJ2-3; a possible D gene is TRBD1 (5 bases). Trimming left V 8 bases short and J 2 bases short, with 15 bases between. This CDR3 has 14 amino acids. The germline V gene has CDR1 SGHNT and CDR2 YYREEE (reference sequence).

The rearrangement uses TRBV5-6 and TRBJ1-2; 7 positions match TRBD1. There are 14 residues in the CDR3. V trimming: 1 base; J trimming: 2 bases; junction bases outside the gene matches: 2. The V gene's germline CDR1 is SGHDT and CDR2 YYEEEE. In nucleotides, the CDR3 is TGTGCCAGCAGCTTGAAGACAGGGAACTATGGCTACACCTTC. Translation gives CASSLKTGNYGYTF.

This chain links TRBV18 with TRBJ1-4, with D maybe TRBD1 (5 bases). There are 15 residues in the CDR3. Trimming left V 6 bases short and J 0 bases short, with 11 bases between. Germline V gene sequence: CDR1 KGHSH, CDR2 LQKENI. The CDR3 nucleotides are TGTGCCAGCTCGCCCGACAGCTCAACTAATGAAAAACTGTTTTTT. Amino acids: CASSPDSSTNEKLFF.

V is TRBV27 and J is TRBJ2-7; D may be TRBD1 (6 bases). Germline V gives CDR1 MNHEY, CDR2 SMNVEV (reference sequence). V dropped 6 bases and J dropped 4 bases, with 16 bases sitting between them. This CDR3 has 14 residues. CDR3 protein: CASSSRDTRYEQYF. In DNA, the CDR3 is TGTGCCAGCAGCTCCCGGGACACACGTTACGAGCAGTACTTC.

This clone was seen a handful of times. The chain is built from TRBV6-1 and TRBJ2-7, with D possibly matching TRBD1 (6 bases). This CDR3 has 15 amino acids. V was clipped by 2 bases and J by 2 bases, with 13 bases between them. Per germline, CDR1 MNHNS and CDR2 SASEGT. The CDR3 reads CASSESWTETYEQYV. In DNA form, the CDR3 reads TGTGCCAGCAGTGAAAGCTGGACAGAGACCTACGAGCAGTACGTC.

CDR3 nucleotides: TGTGCCAGCAGCCTTATCCGGGACTCTGGAAACACCATATATTTT. This translates into CASSLIRDSGNTIYF. V and J are TRBV11-3 and TRBJ1-3; D call uncertain. The CDR3 has 15 residues. CDR1 is SGHNT and CDR2 is YENEEA in the germline V gene. Trimming left V 5 bases short and J 0 bases short, with 11 bases between.

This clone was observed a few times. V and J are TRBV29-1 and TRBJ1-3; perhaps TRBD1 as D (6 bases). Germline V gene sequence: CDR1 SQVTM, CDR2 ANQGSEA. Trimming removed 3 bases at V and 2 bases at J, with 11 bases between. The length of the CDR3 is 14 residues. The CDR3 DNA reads TGCAGCGTTGAGTCCAGGGGCGCTGGAAACACCATATATTTT. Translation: CSVESRGAGNTIYF.

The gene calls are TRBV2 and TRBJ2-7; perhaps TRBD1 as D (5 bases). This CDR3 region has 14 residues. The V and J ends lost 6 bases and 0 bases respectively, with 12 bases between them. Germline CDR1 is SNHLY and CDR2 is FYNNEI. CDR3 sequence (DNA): TGTGCCAGCAGCTGGGGCGTTGACTCCTACGAGCAGTACTTC. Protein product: CASSWGVDSYEQYF.

The chain's CDR3 is CASSPSDRVYGYTF. The CDR3 DNA follows: TGTGCCAGCAGTCCCTCCGACAGGGTCTATGGCTACACCTTC. The V gene is TRBV27, the J gene TRBJ1-2, with 7 positions matching TRBD1. The CDR3 runs 14 residues. Per the germline V gene, CDR1 is MNHEY and CDR2 is SMNVEV (reference sequence). V lost 5 bases, J lost 4 bases, and 7 bases stayed unmatched.

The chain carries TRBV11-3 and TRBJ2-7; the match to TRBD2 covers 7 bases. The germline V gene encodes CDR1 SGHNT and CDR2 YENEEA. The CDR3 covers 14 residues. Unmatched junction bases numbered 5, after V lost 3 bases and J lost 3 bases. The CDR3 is CASSLAGALYEQYV. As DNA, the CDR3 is TGTGCCAGCAGCTTGGCGGGAGCACTCTACGAGCAGTACGTC.

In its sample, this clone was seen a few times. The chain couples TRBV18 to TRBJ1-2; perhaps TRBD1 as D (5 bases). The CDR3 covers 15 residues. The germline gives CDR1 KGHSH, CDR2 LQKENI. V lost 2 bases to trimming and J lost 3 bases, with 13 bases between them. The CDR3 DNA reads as TGTGCCAGCTCACCATTCGGCAGGGTTGACTATGGCTACACCTTC. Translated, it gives CASSPFGRVDYGYTF.

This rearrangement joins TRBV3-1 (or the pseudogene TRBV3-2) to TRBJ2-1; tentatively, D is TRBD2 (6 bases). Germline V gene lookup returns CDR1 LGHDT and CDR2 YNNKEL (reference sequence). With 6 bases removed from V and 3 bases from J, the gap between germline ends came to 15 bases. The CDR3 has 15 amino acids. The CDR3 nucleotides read TGTGCCAGCAGTGCCGGGCGGGAATTCTACAATGAGCAGTTCTTC. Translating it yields CASSAGREFYNEQFF.

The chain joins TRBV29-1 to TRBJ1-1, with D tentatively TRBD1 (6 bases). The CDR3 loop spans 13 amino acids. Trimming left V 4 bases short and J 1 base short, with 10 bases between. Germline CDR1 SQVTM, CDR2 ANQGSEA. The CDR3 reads CSVAPTGNTEAFF. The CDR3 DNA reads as TGCAGCGTTGCTCCGACAGGGAACACTGAAGCTTTCTTT.

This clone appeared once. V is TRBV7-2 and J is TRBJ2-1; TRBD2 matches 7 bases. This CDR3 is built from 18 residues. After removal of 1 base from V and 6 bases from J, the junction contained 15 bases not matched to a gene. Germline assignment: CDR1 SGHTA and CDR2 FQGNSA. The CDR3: CASSLVMLAVKGGNEQFF. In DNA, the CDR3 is TGTGCCAGCAGCTTAGTAATGCTAGCGGTTAAGGGTGGCAATGAGCAGTTCTTC.

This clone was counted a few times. This chain's CDR3 is CASSPTVTGELFF. The CDR3 bases are TGTGCCAGCAGCCCGACAGTCACCGGGGAGCTGTTTTTT. The chain has TRBV7-2 and TRBJ2-2; a weak D match, TRBD1 (5 bases). Between the trimmed V and J ends, which lost 5 bases and 4 bases, there was a span of 8 bases. Germline lookup yields CDR1 SGHTA and CDR2 FQGNSA. The CDR3 totals 13 residues.

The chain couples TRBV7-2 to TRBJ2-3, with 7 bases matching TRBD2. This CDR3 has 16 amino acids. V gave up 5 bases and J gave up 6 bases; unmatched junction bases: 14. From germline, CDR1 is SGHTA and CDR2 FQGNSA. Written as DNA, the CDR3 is TGTGCCAGCAGCCTATCTTTGGGCGGGAGTCGCGATACGCAGTATTTT. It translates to CASSLSLGGSRDTQYF. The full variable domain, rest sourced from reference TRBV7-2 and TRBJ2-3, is GAGVSQSPSNKVTEKGKDVELRCDPISGHTALYWYRQSLGQGLEFLIYFQGNSAPDKSGLPSDRFSAERTGGSVSTLTIQRTQQEDSAVYLCASSLSLGGSRDTQYFGPGTRLTVL.

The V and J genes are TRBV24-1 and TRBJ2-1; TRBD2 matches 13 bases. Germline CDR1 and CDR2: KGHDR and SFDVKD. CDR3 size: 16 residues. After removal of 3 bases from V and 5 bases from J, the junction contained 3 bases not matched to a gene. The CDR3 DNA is TGTGCCACCAGTGATAGGACTAGCGGGGGTAACAATGAGCAGTTCTTC. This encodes CATSDRTSGGNNEQFF.

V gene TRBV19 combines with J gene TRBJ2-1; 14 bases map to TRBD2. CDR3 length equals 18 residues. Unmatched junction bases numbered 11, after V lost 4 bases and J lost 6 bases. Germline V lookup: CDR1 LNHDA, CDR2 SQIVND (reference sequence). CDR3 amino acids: CASSTFWGGLAGANEQFF. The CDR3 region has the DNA TGTGCCAGTAGTACCTTTTGGGGGGGACTAGCGGGAGCCAATGAGCAGTTCTTC.

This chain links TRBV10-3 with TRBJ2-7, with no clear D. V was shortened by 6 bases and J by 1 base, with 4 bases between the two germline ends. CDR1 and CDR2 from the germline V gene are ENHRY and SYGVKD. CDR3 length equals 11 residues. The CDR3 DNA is TGTGCCATCAGCCAGTCCTACGAGCAGTACTTC. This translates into CAISQSYEQYF.

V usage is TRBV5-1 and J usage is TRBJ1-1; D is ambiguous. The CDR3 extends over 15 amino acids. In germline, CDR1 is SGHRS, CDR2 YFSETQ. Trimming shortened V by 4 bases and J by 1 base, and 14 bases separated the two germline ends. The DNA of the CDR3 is TGCGCCAGCAGCACCCTAGCGGGAAAGAACACTGAAGCTTTCTTT. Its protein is CASSTLAGKNTEAFF.

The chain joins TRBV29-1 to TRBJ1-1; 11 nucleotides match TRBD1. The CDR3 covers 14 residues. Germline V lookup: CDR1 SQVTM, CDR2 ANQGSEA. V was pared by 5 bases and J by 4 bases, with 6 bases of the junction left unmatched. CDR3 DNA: TGCAGCGTTCCCGGACAGGGGGCGGGCACTGAAGCTTTCTTT. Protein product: CSVPGQGAGTEAFF.

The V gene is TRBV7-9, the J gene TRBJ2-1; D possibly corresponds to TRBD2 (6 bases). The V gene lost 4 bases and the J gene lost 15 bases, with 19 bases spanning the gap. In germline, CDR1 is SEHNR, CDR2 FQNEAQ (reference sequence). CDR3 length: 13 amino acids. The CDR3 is CASSSREFANRFF. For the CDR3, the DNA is TGTGCCAGCAGCTCCCGGGAGTTTGCAAACCGGTTCTTC.

The CDR3 DNA reads TGTGCCAGCAGTGAAAGAGCGGGAGTTGGGGCAGATACGCAGTATTTT. This sequence encodes CASSERAGVGADTQYF. This chain connects TRBV6-1 to TRBJ2-3; 8 bases map to TRBD2. CDR3 length equals 16 residues. The germline CDR1 and CDR2 sequences are MNHNS and SASEGT. With 2 bases clipped from V and 4 bases from J, the junction kept 8 bases outside the gene matches.

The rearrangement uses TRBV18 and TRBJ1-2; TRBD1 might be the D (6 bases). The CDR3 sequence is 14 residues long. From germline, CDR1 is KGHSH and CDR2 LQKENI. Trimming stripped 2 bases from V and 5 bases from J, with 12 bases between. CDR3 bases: TGTGCCAGCTCACCAGCTGGACAGCCTTATGGCTACACCTTC. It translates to CASSPAGQPYGYTF.

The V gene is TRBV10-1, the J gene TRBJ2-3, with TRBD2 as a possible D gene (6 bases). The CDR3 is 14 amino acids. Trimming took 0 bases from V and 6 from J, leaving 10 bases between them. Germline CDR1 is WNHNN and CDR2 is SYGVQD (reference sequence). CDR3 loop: CASSESGGGDTQYF. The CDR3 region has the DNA TGCGCCAGCAGTGAGTCGGGAGGCGGTGATACGCAGTATTTT.

CDR3 in amino acids: CASSENAGGYTF. CDR3 in DNA: TGTGCCAGCAGTGAAAATGCCGGGGGCTACACCTTC. The rearrangement joins TRBV6-1 to TRBJ1-2, with no clear D. Germline-derived CDR1 and CDR2 are MNHNS and SASEGT. V gave up 2 bases and J gave up 8 bases, with 9 bases separating them. The CDR3 spans 12 residues.

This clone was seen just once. The CDR3 nucleotides are TGCGCCAGCAGTGAATCGGGGGGCCGGGGGTACAATGAGCAGTTCTTC. Amino acid sequence: CASSESGGRGYNEQFF. This chain joins TRBV10-1 and TRBJ2-1, with D perhaps TRBD2 (7 bases). Germline loops: CDR1 WNHNN, CDR2 SYGVQD (reference sequence). This CDR3 region has 16 residues. The V and J ends lost 3 bases and 4 bases respectively, with 16 bases between them.

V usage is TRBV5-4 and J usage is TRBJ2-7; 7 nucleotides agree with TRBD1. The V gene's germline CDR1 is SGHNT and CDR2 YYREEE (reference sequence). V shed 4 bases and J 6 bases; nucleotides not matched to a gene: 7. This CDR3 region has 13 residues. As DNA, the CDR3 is TGTGCCAGCAGCCGAGGACAGGTTACCGAGCAGTACTTC. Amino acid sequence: CASSRGQVTEQYF.

CDR3 in DNA: TGTGCCAGCAGCTCTGCAGGCTGGACAGGGGGGGAAAAACTGTTTTTT. Translated: CASSSAGWTGGEKLFF. The chain carries TRBV5-6 and TRBJ1-4; TRBD1 agrees at 10 bases. The CDR3 has 16 amino acids. The V gene's germline CDR1 is SGHDT and CDR2 YYEEEE. V lost 3 bases to trimming and J lost 8 bases; unmatched junction nucleotides: 10. Full variable domain (remainder filled in from reference TRBV5-6 and TRBJ1-4): DAGVTQSPTHLIKTRGQQVTLRCSPKSGHDTVSWYQQALGQGPQFIFQYYEEEERQRGNFPDRFSGHQFPNYSSELNVNALLLGDSALYLCASSSAGWTGGEKLFFGSGTQLSVL.

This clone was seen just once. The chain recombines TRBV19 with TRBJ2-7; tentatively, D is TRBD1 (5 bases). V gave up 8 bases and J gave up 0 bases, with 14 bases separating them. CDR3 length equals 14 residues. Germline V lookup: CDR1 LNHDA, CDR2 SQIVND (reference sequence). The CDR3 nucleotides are TGTGCCAGTCGGACAAGGGGAAGCTCCTACGAGCAGTACTTC. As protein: CASRTRGSSYEQYF.